This entry lists 6 T cell receptor beta chains sequenced from one sample in a study of post-analysis software for immune sequencing data. Study findings and constraints: The study found TRBV5-6, TRBV5-1 and TRBV20-1 among a few TRBV segments more frequent in patients than controls.

Unique molecular identifiers tagged the TCR beta cDNA libraries. Each CDR3 protein gets one entry after TCRdb re-called the PCR reads with MiXCR. The table shows 150,000 to 200,000 distinct CDR3 sequences, with 25% to 35% occurring only once. The antigens these receptors bind are not known. The sequencing input was blood. These TCRs come from a girl aged 5 to 17 with multiple sclerosis.

This clonotype was detected many times. This chain joins TRBV5-1 and TRBJ2-1, with TRBD2 identical over 10 bases. In germline, CDR1 is SGHRS, CDR2 YFSETQ. The CDR3 is 18 residues long. V shed 3 bases and J 7 bases; nucleotides not matched to a gene: 16. CDR3: CASSSDAALAGGVNEQFF. CDR3 in DNA: TGCGCCAGCAGCTCAGATGCCGCCTTAGCGGGAGGAGTGAATGAGCAGTTCTTC. The full variable domain, rest sourced from reference TRBV5-1 and TRBJ2-1, is KAGVTQTPRYLIKTRGQQVTLSCSPISGHRSVSWYQQTPGQGLQFLFEYFSETQRNKGNFPGRFSGRQFSNSRSEMNVSTLELGDSALYLCASSSDAALAGGVNEQFFGPGTRLTVL.

This clonotype was found many times. The junction and the germline gene differ at one end; a read error may be behind it. The rearrangement joins TRBV15 to TRBJ2-7; TRBD2 aligns across 9 bases. Germline assignment: CDR1 LNHNV and CDR2 YYDKDF (reference sequence). This CDR3 has 15 amino acids. CDR3 sequence (DNA): TGCGCCACCAGCAGCGATAGCGGGAGTCGTCGCGAGCAGTACTTC. It encodes CATSSDSGSRREQYF.

Ten or more counts support this clonotype. V and J are TRBV6-5 and TRBJ2-1; maybe TRBD1 (6 bases). The CDR3 is made up of 15 amino acids. The V end lost 6 bases, the J end lost 4 bases, and 16 bases lay between the germline ends. The germline gives CDR1 MNHEY, CDR2 SVGAGI. The CDR3 DNA is TGTGCCAGCAGACTCTATCAGGGGTCTTACAATGAGCAGTTCTTC. It is translated as CASRLYQGSYNEQFF.

Points on this clonotype: Since a much larger clone is just one base distant, this may be a read error. The chain joins TRBV20-1 to TRBJ2-1; 11 bases map to TRBD2. CDR1 and CDR2 (germline): DFQATT, SNEGSKA (reference sequence). V shed 6 bases, J shed 13 bases, and the junction held 20 bases outside the gene matches. CDR3 length: 16 residues. CDR3 sequence (DNA): TGCAGTGCCCCTGAGTTCCCCCTGATAGCGGGGGGGACCCAGTTCTTC. Protein product: CSAPEFPLIAGGTQFF.

The rearrangement links TRBV9 to TRBJ2-5; D ambiguous. CDR3 length: 14 residues. Trimming left V 4 bases short and J 11 bases short, with 21 bases between. CDR1 and CDR2 (germline): SGDLS, YYNGEE. CDR3 DNA sequence: TGTGCCAGCAGCCCCCGGGCGAACGCCTACGAACAGTACTTC. Its protein product is CASSPRANAYEQYF.

This clonotype was seen at least ten times. V is TRBV29-1 and J is TRBJ2-3; TRBD2 matches 8 bases. V dropped 5 bases and J dropped 2; count of bases not matched to a gene: 9. CDR1 and CDR2 (germline): SQVTM, ANQGSEA. CDR3 length: 15 residues. CDR3 sequence: CSVSLAGGPTDTQYF. CDR3 nucleotides: TGCAGCGTTTCGCTGGCGGGAGGCCCCACAGATACGCAGTATTTT.